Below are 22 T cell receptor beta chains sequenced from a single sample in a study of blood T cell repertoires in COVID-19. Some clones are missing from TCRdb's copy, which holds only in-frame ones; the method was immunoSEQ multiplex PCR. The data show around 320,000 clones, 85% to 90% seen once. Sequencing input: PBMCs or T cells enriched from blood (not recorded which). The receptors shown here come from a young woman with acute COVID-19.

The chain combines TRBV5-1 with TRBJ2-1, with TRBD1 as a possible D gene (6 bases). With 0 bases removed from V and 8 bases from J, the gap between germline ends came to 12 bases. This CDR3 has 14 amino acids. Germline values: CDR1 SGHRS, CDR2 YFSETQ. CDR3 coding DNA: TGCGCCAGCAGCTTGGTTGGCAGGGGCGATGAGCAGTTCTTC. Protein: CASSLVGRGDEQFF.

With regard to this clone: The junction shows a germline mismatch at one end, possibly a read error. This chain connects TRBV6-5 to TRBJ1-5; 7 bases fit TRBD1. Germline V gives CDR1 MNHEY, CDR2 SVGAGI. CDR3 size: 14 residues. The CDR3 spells CASSRQGSDQPQHF. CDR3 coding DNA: TGTGCCAGCAGTCGACAGGGTAGCGATCAGCCCCAGCATTTT.

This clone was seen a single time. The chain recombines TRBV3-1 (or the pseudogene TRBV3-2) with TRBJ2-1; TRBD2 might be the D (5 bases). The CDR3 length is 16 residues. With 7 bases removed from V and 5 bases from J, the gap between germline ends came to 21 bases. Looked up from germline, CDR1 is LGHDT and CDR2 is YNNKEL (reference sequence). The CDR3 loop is CASNSPRHGDDNEQFF. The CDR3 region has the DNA TGTGCCAGCAATTCCCCTAGACACGGGGATGACAATGAGCAGTTCTTC.

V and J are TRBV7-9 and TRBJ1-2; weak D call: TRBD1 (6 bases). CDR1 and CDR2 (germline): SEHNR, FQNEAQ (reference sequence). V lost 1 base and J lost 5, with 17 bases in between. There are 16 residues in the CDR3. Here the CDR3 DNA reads TGTGCCAGCAGCTTAGAAGGGCAGGGGAACCCTTATGGCTACACCTTC. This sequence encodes CASSLEGQGNPYGYTF. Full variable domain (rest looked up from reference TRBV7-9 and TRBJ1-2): DTGVSQNPRHKITKRGQNVTFRCDPISEHNRLYWYRQTLGQGPEFLTYFQNEAQLEKSRLLSDRFSAERPKGSFSTLEIQRTEQGDSAMYLCASSLEGQGNPYGYTFGSGTRLTVV.

The CDR3 region has the DNA TGTGCCAGCAGTCCGGGTGGGACAGGGATATACGAGCAGTACTTC. This codes for CASSPGGTGIYEQYF. The chain recombines TRBV28 with TRBJ2-7; 9 nucleotides align to TRBD1. Germline trimming cut 5 bases from V and 4 bases from J; bases unmatched to any gene: 9. CDR1 and CDR2 from the germline V gene are MDHEN and SYDVKM. CDR3 length equals 15 residues.

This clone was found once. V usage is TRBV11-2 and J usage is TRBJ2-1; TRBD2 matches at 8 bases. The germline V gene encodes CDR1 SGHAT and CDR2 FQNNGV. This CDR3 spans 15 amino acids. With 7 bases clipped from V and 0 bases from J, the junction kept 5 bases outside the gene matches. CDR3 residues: CASTVSGNSYNEQFF. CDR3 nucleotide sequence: TGTGCCAGCACCGTTAGCGGGAACTCCTACAATGAGCAGTTCTTC.

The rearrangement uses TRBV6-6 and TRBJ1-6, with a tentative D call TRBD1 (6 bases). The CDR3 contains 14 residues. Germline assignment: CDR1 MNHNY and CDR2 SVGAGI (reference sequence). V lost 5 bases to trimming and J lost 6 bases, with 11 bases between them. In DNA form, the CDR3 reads TGTGCCAGCAGTCTCGACAGGACTAATTCACCCCTCCACTTT. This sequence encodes CASSLDRTNSPLHF.

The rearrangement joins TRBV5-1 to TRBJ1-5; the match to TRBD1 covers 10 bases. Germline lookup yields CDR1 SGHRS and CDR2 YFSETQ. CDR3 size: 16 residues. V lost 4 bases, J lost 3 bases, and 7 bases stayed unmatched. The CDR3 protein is CASSLGTGDLNQPQHF. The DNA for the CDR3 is TGCGCCAGCAGCCTCGGGACAGGGGACCTCAATCAGCCCCAGCATTTT.

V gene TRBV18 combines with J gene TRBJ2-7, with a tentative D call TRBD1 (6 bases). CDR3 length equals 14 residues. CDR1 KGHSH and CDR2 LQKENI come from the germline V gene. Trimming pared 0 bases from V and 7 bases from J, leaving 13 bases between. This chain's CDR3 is CASSPPRGSWEQYF. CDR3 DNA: TGTGCCAGCTCACCACCCAGGGGTTCGTGGGAGCAGTACTTC.

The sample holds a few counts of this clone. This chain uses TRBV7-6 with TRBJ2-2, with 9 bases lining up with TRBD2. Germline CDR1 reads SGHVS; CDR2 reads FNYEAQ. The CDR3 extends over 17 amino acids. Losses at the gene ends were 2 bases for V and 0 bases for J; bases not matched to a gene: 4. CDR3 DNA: TGTGCCAGCAGCTTAATCCCTAGCGGGGCGAACACCGGGGAGCTGTTTTTT. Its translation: CASSLIPSGANTGELFF.

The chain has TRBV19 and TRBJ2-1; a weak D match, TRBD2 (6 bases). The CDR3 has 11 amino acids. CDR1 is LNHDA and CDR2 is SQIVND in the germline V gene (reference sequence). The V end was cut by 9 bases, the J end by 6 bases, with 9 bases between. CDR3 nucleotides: TGTGCCAGCGACGGGGGCAATGAGCAGTTCTTC. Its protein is CASDGGNEQFF.

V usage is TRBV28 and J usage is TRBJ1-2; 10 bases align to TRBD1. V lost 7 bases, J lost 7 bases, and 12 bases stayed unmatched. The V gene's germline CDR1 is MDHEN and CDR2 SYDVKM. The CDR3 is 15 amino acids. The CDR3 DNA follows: TGTGCCAGCACCGGGACAGGGGCCCCCTTCAGTGGCTACACCTTC. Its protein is CASTGTGAPFSGYTF.

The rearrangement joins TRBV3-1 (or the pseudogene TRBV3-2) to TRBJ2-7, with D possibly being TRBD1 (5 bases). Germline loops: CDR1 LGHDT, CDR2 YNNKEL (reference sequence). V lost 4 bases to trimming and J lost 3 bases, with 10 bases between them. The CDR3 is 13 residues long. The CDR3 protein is CASSLQGHYEQYF. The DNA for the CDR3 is TGTGCCAGCAGCCTGCAGGGCCACTACGAGCAGTACTTC.

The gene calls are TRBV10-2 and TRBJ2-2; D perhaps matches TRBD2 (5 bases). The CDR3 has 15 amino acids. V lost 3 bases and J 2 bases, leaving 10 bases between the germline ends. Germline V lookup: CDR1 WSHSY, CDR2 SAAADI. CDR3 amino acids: CASSEGLANTGELFF. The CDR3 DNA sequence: TGCGCCAGCAGTGAAGGGCTAGCTAACACCGGGGAGCTGTTTTTT.

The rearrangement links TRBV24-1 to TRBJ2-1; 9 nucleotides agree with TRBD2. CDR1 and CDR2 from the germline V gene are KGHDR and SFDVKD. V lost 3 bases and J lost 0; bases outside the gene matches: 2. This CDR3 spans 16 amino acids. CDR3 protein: CATSDVSGSSYNEQFF. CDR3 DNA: TGTGCCACCAGTGATGTTAGCGGGAGCTCCTACAATGAGCAGTTCTTC.

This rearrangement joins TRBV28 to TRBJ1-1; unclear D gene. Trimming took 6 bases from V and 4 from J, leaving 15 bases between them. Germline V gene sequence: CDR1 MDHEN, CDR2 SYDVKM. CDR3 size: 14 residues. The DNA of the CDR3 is TGTGCCAGCAGGGCAGGAATTCTCCTCACTGAAGCTTTCTTT. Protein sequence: CASRAGILLTEAFF.

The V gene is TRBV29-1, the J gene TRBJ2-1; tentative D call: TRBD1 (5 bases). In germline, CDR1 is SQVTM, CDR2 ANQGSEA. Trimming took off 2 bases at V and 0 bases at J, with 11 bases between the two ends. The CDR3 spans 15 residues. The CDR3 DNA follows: TGCAGCGTTGAAAGTCTAGACAGCTCCTACAATGAGCAGTTCTTC. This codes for CSVESLDSSYNEQFF.

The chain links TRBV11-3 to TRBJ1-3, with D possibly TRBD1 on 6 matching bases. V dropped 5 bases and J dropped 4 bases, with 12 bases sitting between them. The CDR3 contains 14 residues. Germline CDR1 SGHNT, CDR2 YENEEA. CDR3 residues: CASSLRDTGNTIYF. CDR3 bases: TGTGCCAGCAGCCTCCGGGACACCGGAAACACCATATATTTT.

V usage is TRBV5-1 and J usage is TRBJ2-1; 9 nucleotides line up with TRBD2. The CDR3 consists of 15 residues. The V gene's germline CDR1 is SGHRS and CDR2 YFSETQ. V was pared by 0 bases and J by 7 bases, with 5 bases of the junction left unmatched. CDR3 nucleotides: TGCGCCAGCAGCTTGGTTCTAGCGGGAAAGAATGAGCAGTTCTTC. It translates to CASSLVLAGKNEQFF. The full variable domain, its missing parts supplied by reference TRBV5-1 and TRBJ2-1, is KAGVTQTPRYLIKTRGQQVTLSCSPISGHRSVSWYQQTPGQGLQFLFEYFSETQRNKGNFPGRFSGRQFSNSRSEMNVSTLELGDSALYLCASSLVLAGKNEQFFGPGTRLTVL.

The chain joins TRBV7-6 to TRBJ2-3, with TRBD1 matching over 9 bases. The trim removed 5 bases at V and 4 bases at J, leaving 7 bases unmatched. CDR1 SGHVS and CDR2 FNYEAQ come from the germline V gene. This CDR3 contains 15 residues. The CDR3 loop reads CASSPTGGTADTQYF. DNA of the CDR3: TGTGCCAGCAGCCCTACAGGGGGCACGGCAGATACGCAGTATTTT.

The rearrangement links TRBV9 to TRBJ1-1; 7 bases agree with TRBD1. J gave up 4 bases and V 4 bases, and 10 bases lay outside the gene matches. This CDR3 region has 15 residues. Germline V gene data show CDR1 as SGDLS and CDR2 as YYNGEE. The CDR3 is CASSPREGAPTEAFF. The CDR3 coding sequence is TGTGCCAGCAGCCCCCGGGAGGGGGCGCCCACTGAAGCTTTCTTT.

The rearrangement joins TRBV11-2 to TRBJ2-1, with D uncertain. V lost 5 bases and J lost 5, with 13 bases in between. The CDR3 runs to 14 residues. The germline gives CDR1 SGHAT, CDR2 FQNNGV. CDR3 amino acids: CASSPRSGHNEQFF. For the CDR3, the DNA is TGTGCCAGCAGCCCCCGTTCGGGTCACAATGAGCAGTTCTTC.